This T cell receptor beta chain was profiled in a study of CD8+ T cells in alopecia areata. Broader study findings: Lesional scalp, notably in alopecia totalis/universalis, had clonality above that of normal scalp.

Reverse transcription of extracted RNA yielded cDNA, which provided the sequencing template. The data were produced by immunoSEQ multiplex PCR, yet TCRdb's version contains in-frame clones alone and is incomplete. The sample records approximately 150,000 clones, roughly 50% being singletons. Points on this clone: Antigen unknown.

This CDR3 is built from 14 residues. The germline V gene encodes CDR1 SGHRS and CDR2 YFSETQ. V dropped 6 bases and J dropped 5 bases, with 17 bases sitting between them. Sequences were obtained from CD4+ T cells sorted from blood. This rearrangement joins TRBV5-1 to TRBJ2-5; D may be TRBD1 (6 bases). The TCR comes from a human donor in good health. The CDR3 DNA sequence: TGCGCCAGCACCTATTCCTGGACAGAGGAGACCCAGTACTTC. Translated, it gives CASTYSWTEETQYF.